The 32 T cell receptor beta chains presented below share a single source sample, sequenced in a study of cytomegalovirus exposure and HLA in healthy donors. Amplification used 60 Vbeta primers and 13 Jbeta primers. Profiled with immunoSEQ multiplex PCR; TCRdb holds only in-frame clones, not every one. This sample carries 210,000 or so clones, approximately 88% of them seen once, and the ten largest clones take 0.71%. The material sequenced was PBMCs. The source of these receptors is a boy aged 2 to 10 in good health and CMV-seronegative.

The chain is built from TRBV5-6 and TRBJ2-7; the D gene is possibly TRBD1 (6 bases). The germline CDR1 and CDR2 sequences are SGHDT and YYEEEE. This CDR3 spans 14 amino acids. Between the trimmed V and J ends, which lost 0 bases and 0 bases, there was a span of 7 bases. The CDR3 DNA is TGTGCCAGCAGCTTGGGGGGGCCCTCCTACGAGCAGTACTTC. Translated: CASSLGGPSYEQYF.

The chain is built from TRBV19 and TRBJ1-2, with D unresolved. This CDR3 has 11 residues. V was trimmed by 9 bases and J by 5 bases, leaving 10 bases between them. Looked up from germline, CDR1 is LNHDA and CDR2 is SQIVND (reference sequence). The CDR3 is CASQAVYGYTF. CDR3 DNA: TGTGCCAGCCAAGCGGTTTATGGCTACACCTTC.

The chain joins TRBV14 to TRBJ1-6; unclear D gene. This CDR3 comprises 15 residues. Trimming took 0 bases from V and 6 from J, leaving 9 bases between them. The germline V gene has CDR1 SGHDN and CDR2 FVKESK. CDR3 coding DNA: TGTGCCAGCAGCCAAGAGACGGGGATTAATTCACCCCTCCACTTT. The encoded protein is CASSQETGINSPLHF. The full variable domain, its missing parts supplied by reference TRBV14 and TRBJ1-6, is EAGVTQFPSHSVIEKGQTVTLRCDPISGHDNLYWYRRVMGKEIKFLLHFVKESKQDESGMPNNRFLAERTGGTYSTLKVQPAELEDSGVYFCASSQETGINSPLHFGNGTRLTVT.

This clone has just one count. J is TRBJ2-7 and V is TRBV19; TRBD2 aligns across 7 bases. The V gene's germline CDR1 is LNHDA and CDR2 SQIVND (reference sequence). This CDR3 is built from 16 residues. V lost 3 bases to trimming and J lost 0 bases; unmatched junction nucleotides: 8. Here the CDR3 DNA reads TGTGCCAGTAGTATTGGTCCTAGCGGACTCTCCTACGAGCAGTACTTC. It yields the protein CASSIGPSGLSYEQYF.

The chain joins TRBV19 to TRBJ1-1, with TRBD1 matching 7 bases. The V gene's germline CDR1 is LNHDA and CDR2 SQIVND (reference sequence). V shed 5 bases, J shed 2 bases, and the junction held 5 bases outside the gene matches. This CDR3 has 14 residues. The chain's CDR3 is CASSAGQYNTEAFF. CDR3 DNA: TGTGCCAGTAGTGCGGGACAGTATAACACTGAAGCTTTCTTT.

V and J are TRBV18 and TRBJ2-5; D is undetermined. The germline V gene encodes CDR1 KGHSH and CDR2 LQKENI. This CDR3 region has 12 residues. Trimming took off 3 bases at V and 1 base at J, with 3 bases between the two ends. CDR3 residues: CASSPSQETQYF. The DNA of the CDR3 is TGTGCCAGCTCACCCTCCCAAGAGACCCAGTACTTC.

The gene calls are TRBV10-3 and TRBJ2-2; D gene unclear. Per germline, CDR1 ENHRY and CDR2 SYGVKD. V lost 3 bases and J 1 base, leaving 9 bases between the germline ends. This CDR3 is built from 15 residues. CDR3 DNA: TGTGCCATCAGTGAACTGGCAGGGAACACCGGGGAGCTGTTTTTT. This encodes CAISELAGNTGELFF.

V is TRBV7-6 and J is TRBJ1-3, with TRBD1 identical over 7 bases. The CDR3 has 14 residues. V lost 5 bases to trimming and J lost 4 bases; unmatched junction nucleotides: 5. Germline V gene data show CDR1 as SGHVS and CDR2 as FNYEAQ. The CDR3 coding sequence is TGTGCCAGCAGCCTGAACAGGGGAGGAAACACCATATATTTT. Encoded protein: CASSLNRGGNTIYF.

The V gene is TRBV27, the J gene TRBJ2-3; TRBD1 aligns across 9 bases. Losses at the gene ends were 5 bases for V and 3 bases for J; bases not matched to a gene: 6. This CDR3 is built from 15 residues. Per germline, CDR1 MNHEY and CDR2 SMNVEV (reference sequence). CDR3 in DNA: TGTGCCAGCAGTACCGGGACAGGGTTAACAGATACGCAGTATTTT. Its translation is CASSTGTGLTDTQYF.

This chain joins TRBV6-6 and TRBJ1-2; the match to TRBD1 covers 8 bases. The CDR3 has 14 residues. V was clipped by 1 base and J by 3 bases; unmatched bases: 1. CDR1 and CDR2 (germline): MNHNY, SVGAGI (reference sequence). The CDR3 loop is CASSYYRGYYGYTF. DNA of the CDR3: TGTGCCAGCAGTTACTACAGGGGGTACTATGGCTACACCTTC.

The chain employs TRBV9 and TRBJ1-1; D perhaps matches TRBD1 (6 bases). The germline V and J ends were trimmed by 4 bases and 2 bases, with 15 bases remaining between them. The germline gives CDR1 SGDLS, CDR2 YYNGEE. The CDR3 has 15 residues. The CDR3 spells CASSWGTTANTEAFF. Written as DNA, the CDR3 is TGTGCCAGCAGCTGGGGGACAACTGCCAACACTGAAGCTTTCTTT.

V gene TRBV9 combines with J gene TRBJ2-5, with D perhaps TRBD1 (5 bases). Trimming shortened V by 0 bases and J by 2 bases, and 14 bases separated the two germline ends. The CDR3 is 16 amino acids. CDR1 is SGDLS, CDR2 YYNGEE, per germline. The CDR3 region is CASSVGRVMGQETQYF. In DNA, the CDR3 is TGTGCCAGCAGCGTAGGCAGGGTGATGGGTCAAGAGACCCAGTACTTC.

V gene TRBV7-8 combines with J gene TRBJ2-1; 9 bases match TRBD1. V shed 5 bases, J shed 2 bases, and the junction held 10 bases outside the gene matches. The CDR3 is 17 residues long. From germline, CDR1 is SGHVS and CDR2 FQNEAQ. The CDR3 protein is CASSNSDRGFAYNEQFF. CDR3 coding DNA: TGTGCCAGCAGCAATTCGGACAGGGGCTTCGCCTACAATGAGCAGTTCTTC.

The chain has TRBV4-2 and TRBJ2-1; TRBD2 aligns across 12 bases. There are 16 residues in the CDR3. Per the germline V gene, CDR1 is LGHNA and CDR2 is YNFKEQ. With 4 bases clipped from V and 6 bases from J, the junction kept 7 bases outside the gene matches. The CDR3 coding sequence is TGTGCCAGCAGCCGGTCTGCTAGCGGGGGGGCCAATGAGCAGTTCTTC. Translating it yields CASSRSASGGANEQFF.

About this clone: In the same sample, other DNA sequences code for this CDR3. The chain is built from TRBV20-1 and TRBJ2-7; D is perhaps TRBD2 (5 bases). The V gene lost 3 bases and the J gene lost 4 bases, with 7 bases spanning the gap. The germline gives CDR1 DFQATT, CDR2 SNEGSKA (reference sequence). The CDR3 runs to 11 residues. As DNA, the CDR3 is TGCAGTGCTAGGGAGGCTTACGAGCAGTACTTC. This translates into CSAREAYEQYF.

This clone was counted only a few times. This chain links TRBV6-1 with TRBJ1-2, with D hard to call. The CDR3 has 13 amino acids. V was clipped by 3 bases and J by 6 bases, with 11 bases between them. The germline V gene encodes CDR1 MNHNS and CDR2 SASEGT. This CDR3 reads CASSDSRRNGYTF. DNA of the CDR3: TGTGCCAGCAGTGACAGCAGGAGGAATGGCTACACCTTC.

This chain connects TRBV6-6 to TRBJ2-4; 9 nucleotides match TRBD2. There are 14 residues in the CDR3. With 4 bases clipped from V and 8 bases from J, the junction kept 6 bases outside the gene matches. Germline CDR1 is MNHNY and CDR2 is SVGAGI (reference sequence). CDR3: CASSWGLAGDIQYF. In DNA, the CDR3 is TGTGCCAGCAGTTGGGGACTAGCCGGGGACATTCAGTACTTC.

This CDR3 is CASSIVSGSSYGYTF. The CDR3 nucleotides are TGTGCCAGTAGTATAGTCTCAGGTAGTAGCTATGGCTACACCTTC. The chain is built from TRBV19 and TRBJ1-2, with D unclear. This CDR3 has 15 amino acids. The germline gives CDR1 LNHDA, CDR2 SQIVND (reference sequence). The germline V and J ends were trimmed by 1 base and 4 bases, with 13 bases remaining between them. Filled out from reference TRBV19 and TRBJ1-2, the complete variable domain reads DGGITQSPKYLFRKEGQNVTLSCEQNLNHDAMYWYRQDPGQGLRLIYYSQIVNDFQKGDIAEGYSVSREKKESFPLTVTSAQKNPTAFYLCASSIVSGSSYGYTFGSGTRLTVV.

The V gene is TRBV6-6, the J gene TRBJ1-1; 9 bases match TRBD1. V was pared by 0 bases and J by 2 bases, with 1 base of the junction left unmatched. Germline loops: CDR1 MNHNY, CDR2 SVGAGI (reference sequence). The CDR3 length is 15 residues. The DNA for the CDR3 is TGTGCCAGCAGTTACTCGGACAGGGGAAACACTGAAGCTTTCTTT. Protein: CASSYSDRGNTEAFF.

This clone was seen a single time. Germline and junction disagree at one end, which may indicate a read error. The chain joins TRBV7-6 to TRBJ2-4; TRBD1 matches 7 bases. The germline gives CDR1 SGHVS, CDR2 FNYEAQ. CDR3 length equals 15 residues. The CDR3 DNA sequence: TGTGCCAGCAGCACAACAGGGGCACCCAATAACATTCAGTACTTC. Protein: CASSTTGAPNNIQYF.

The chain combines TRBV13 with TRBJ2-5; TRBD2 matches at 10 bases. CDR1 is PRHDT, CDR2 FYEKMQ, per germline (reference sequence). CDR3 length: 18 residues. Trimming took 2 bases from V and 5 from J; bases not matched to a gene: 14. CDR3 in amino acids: CASSLNGGAGGPSETQYF. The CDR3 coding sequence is TGTGCCAGCAGCTTAAATGGCGGAGCGGGGGGGCCATCGGAGACCCAGTACTTC.

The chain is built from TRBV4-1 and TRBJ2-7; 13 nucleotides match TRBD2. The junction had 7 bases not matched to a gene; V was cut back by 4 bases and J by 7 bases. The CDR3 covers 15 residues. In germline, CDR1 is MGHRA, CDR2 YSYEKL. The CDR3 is CASSRGLAGAGEQYF. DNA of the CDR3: TGCGCCAGCAGCCGCGGACTAGCGGGAGCGGGGGAGCAGTACTTC.

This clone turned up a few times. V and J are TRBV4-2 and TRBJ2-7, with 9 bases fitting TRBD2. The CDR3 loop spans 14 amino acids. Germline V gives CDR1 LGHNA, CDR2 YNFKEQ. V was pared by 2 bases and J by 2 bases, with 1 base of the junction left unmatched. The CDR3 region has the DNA TGTGCCAGCAGCCAAAGCGGGAGGACCTACGAGCAGTACTTC. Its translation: CASSQSGRTYEQYF.

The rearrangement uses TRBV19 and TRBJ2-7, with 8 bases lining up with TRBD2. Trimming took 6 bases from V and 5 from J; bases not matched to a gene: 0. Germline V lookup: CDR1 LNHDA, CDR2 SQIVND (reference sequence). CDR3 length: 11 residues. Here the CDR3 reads CASRRGDEQYF. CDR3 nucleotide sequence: TGTGCCAGTAGGCGGGGGGACGAGCAGTACTTC.

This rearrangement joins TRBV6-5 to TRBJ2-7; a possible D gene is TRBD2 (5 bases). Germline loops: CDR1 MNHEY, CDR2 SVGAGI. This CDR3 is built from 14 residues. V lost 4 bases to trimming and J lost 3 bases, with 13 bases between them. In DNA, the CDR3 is TGTGCCAGCAGTTTTCGACGGGGATACTACGAGCAGTACTTC. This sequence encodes CASSFRRGYYEQYF.

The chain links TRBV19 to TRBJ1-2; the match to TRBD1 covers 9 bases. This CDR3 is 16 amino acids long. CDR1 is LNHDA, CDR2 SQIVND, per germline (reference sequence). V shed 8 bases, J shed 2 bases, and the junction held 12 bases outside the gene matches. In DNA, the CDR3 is TGTGCCAGTCGAGAGGGACAGGGTGTTTACAACTATGGCTACACCTTC. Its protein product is CASREGQGVYNYGYTF.

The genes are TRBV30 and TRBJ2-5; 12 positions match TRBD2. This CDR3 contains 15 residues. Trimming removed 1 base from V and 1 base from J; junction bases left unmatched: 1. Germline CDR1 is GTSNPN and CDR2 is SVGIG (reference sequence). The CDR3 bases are TGTGCCTGGAGTGGGGGACTAGCGGGCCAAGAGACCCAGTACTTC. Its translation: CAWSGGLAGQETQYF.

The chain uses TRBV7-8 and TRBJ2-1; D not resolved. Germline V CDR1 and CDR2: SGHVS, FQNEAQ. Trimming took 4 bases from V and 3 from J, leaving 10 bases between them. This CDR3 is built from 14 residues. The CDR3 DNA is TGTGCCAGCAGCTCCCCGCGATTCTACAATGAGCAGTTCTTC. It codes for CASSSPRFYNEQFF.

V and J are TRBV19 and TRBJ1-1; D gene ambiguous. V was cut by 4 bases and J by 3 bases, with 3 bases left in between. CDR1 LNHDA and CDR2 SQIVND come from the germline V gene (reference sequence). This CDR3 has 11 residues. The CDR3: CASSTYTEAFF. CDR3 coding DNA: TGTGCCAGTAGTACTTACACTGAAGCTTTCTTT.

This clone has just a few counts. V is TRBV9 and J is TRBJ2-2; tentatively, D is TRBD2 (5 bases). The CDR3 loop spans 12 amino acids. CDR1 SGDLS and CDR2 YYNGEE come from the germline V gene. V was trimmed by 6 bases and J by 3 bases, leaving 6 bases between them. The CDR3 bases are TGTGCCAGCACGGGGTACACCGGGGAGCTGTTTTTT. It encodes CASTGYTGELFF. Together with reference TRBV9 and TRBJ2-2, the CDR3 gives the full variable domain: DSGVTQTPKHLITATGQRVTLRCSPRSGDLSVYWYQQSLDQGLQFLIQYYNGEERAKGNILERFSAQQFPDLHSELNLSSLELGDSALYFCASTGYTGELFFGEGSRLTVL.

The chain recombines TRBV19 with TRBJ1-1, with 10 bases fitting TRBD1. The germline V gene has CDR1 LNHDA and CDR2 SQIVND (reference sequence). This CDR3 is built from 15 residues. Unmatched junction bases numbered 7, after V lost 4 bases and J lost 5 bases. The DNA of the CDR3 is TGTGCCAGTAGTACCTCCGGGACAGGGGATACTGAAGCTTTCTTT. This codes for CASSTSGTGDTEAFF. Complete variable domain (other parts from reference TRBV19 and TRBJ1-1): DGGITQSPKYLFRKEGQNVTLSCEQNLNHDAMYWYRQDPGQGLRLIYYSQIVNDFQKGDIAEGYSVSREKKESFPLTVTSAQKNPTAFYLCASSTSGTGDTEAFFGQGTRLTVV.

In DNA, the CDR3 is TGTGCCAGTAGTATCTCGTCGGGTCCCCAGCCCCAGCATTTT. Its protein is CASSISSGPQPQHF. The chain has TRBV19 and TRBJ1-5; D gene unclear. Per the germline V gene, CDR1 is LNHDA and CDR2 is SQIVND (reference sequence). The CDR3 extends over 14 amino acids. Trimming took 3 bases from V and 7 from J, leaving 13 bases between them.